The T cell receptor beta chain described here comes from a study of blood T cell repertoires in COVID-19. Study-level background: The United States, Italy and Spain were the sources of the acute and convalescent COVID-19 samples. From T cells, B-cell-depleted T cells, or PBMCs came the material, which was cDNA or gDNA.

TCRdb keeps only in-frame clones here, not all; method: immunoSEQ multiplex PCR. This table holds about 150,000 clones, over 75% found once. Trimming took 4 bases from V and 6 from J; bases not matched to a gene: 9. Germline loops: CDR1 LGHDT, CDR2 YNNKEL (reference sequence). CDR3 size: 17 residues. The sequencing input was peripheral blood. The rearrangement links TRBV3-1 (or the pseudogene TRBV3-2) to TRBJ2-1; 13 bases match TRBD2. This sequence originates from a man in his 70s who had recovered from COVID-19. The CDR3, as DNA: TGTGCCAGCAGCCCATGGACTAGCGGGAGTGGCGGCAATGAGCAGTTCTTC. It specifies CASSPWTSGSGGNEQFF.